This T cell receptor (beta chain) was identified in a study of blood T cells in healthy people across ages. Broader study findings: For the donors, CMV status was unknown and possibly confounded expanded clonotype changes. A strong correlation was found between TCR beta diversity and the percentage of naive T cells. TCR beta diversity, measured per million T cells, fell in a roughly linear way with age.

This clonotype came up a few times. Its specificity is unknown. The second PCR ran roughly 6 to 11 cycles with a sample-barcoded 5' primer and J-beta primers. TCRdb recomputed calls from the 5' RACE reads with MiXCR, one row per CDR3 protein. The sample lists about 930,000 distinct CDR3 sequences, 25% to 35% occurring once. Losses at the gene ends were 5 bases for V and 4 bases for J; bases not matched to a gene: 6. The CDR3 spans 15 residues. Germline assignment: CDR1 MNHEY and CDR2 SMNVEV (reference sequence). This sample also belongs to another study, concerning T cells of mothers and their children. That study reports: TCR recombination output is shaped by thymic selection similarly in related and unrelated pairs.

This clonotype was sampled from a woman aged 40 to 50 in good health. The rearrangement uses TRBV27 and TRBJ2-2, with 8 bases aligning to TRBD2. The source material was blood. The CDR3: CASSPAGGLTGELFF. Written as DNA, the CDR3 is TGTGCCAGCAGTCCGGCGGGGGGCCTCACCGGGGAGCTGTTTTTT.